Included here is one TCR beta chain sequence, with context. No antigen is known for it. The sample comes from a study of post-analysis software for immune sequencing data. Findings and caveats of the study: Strong same-batch co-clustering of samples appeared with F measure clustering. A handful of TRBV segments were more frequent in patients than controls; TRBV5-6, TRBV5-1 and TRBV20-1 belonged to this group. There was significantly lower normalized Chao1 diversity in multiple sclerosis patients than in controls.

The CDR3 is made up of 15 amino acids. Trimming shortened V by 3 bases and J by 2 bases, and 17 bases separated the two germline ends. Germline CDR1 DFQATT, CDR2 SNEGSKA (reference sequence). TCR beta libraries were prepared from cDNA with unique molecular identifiers. Around 500,000 cDNA molecules were obtained from roughly 0.93 to 9.6 million T cells. TCRdb reanalysed the PCR reads using MiXCR and keeps one entry per CDR3 protein. The sample shows about 460,000 distinct CDR3 sequences, 45% of them seen only once. The TCR sequence derives from a girl aged 10-17 years with multiple sclerosis. Sequences were obtained from blood. V gene TRBV20-1 combines with J gene TRBJ2-7; TRBD1 or TRBD2 may be the D gene (5 bases each). As DNA, the CDR3 is TGCAGTGCTAGCCGGGACCCCGGGTCCCCCTACGAGCAGTACTTC. Translation: CSASRDPGSPYEQYF.